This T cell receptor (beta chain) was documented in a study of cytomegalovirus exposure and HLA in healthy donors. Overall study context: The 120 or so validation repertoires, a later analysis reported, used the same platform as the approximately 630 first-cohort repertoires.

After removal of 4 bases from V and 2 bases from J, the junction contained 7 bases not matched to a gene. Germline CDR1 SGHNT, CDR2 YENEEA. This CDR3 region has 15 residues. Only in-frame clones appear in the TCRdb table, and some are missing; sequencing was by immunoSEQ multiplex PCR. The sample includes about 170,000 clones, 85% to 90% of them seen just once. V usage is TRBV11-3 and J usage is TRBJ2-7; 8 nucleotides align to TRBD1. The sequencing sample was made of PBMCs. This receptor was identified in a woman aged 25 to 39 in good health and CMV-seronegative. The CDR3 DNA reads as TGTGCCAGCAGCTACGGGACAGGCGCTACCTACGAGCAGTACTTC. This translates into CASSYGTGATYEQYF.